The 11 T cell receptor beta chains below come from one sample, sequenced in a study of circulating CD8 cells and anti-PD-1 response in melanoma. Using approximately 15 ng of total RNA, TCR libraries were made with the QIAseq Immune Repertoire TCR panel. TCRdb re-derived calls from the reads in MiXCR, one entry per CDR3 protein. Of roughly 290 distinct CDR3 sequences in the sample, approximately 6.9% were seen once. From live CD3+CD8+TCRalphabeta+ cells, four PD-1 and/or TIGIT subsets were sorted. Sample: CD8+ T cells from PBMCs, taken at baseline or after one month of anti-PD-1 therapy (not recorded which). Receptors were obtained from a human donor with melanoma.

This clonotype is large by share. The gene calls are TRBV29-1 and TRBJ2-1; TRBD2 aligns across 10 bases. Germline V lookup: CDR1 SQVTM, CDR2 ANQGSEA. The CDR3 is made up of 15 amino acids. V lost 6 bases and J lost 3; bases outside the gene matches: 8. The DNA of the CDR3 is TGCAGCGTCGACCTTAGCGGGGGGATCTACAATGAGCAGTTCTTC. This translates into CSVDLSGGIYNEQFF.

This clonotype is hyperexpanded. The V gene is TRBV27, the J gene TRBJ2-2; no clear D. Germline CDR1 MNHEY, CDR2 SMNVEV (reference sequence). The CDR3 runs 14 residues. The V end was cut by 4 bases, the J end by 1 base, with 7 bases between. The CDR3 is CASSSHLNTGELFF. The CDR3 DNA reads TGTGCCAGCAGTTCACACTTGAACACCGGGGAGCTGTTTTTT.

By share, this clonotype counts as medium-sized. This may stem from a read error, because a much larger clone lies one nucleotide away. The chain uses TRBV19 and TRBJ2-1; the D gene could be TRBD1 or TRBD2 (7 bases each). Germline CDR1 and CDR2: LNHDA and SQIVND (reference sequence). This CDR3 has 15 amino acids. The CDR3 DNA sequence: TGTGCCAGTAGTGCAGGGGGGGGCGCTTACAATGAGCAGTGCTTC. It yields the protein CASSAGGGAYNEQCF.

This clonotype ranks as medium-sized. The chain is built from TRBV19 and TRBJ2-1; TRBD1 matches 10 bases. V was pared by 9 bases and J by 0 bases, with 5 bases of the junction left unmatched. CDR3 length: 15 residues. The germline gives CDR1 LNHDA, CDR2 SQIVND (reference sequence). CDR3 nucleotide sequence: TGTGCCAGCAGCGGACAGGGGGGCTCCTACAATGAGCAGTTCTTC. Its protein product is CASSGQGGSYNEQFF.

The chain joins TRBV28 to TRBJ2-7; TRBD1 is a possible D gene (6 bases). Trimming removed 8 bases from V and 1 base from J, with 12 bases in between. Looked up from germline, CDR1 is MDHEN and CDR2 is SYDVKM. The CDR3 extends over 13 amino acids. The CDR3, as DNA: TGTGCCAGCGGACCAGGGGTTTCCTACGAGCAGTACTTC. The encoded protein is CASGPGVSYEQYF.

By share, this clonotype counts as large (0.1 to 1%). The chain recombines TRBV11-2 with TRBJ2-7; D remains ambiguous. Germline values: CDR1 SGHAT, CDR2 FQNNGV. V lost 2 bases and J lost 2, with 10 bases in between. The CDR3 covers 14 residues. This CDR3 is CASSLSAGAYEQYF. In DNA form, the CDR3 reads TGTGCCAGCAGCTTATCAGCCGGAGCCTACGAGCAGTACTTC.

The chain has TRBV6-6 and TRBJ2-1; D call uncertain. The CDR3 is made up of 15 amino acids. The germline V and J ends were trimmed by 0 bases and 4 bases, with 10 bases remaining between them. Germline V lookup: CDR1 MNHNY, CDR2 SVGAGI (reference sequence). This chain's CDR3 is CASSYSSDGYNEQFF. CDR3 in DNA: TGTGCCAGCAGTTACTCGTCGGACGGATACAATGAGCAGTTCTTC.

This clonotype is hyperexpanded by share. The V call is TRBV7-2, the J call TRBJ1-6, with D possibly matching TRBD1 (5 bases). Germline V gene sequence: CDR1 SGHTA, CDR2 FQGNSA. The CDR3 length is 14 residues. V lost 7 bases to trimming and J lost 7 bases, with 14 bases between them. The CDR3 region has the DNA TGTGCCAGCACCCAGGGAAAGACAAATTCACCCCTCCACTTT. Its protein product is CASTQGKTNSPLHF.

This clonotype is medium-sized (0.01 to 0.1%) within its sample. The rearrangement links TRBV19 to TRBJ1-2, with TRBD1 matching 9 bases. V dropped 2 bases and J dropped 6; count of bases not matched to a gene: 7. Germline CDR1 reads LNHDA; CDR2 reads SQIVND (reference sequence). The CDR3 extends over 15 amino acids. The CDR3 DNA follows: TGTGCCAGTAGTATAACAGGGGGCGCGTCGGATGGCTACACCTTC. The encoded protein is CASSITGGASDGYTF.

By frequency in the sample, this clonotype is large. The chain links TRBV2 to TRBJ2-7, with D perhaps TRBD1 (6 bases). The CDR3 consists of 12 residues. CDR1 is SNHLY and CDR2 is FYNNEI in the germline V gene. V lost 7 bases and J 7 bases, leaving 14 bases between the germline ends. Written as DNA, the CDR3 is TGTGCCAGCAAACAGGGTCTACGGGAGCAGTACTTC. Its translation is CASKQGLREQYF.

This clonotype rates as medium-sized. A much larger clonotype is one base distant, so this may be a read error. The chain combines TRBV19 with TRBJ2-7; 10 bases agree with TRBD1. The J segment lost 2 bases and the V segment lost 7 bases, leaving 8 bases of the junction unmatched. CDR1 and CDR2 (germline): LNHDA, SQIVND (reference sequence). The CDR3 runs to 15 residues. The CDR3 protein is CASTPGQGIPYEQYF. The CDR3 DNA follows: TGTGCCAGTACTCCGGGACAGGGGATCCCCTACGAGCAGTACTTC.